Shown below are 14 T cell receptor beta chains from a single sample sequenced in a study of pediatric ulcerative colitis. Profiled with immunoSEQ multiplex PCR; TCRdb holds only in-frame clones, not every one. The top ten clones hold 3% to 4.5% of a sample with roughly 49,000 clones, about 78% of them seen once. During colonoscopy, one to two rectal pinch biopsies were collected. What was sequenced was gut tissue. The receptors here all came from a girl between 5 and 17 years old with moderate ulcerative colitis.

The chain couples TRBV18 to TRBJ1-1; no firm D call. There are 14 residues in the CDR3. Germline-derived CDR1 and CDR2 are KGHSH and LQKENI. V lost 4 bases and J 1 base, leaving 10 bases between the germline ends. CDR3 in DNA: TGTGCCAGCTCACGACCGATTAAGAACACTGAAGCTTTCTTT. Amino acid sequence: CASSRPIKNTEAFF.

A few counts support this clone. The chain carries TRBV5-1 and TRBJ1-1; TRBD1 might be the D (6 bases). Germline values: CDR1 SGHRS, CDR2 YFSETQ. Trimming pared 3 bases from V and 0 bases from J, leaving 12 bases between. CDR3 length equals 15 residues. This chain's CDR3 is CASSWTDNMNTEAFF. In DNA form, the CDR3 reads TGCGCCAGCAGCTGGACAGACAATATGAACACTGAAGCTTTCTTT.

CDR3 residues: CASSPRGGSGLGTEAFF. In nucleotides, the CDR3 is TGTGCCAGCAGCCCGCGGGGCGGGTCCGGTCTAGGCACTGAAGCTTTCTTT. J is TRBJ1-1 and V is TRBV7-9; D is perhaps TRBD1 (5 bases). Germline CDR1 and CDR2: SEHNR and FQNEAQ (reference sequence). The CDR3 length is 17 residues. V dropped 5 bases and J dropped 4 bases, with 23 bases sitting between them.

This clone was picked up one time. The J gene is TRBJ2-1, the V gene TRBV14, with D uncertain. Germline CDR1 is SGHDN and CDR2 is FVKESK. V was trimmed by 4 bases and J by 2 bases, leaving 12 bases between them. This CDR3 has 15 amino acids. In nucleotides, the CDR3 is TGTGCCAGCAGCCGAGGCACCCCACCCTACAATGAGCAGTTCTTC. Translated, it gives CASSRGTPPYNEQFF.

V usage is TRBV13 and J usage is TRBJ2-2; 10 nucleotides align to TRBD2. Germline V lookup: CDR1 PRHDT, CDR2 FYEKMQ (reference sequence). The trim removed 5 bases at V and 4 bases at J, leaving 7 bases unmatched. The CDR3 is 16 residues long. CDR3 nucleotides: TGTGCCAGCAGCCACGGACTAGCGGACCTCACCGGGGAGCTGTTTTTT. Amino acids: CASSHGLADLTGELFF.

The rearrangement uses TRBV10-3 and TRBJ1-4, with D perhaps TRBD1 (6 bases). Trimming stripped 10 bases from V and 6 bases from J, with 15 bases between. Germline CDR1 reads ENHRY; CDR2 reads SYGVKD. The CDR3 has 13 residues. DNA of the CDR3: TGTGCCAGTAAACAGGGTAGCGATGAAAAACTGTTTTTT. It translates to CASKQGSDEKLFF.

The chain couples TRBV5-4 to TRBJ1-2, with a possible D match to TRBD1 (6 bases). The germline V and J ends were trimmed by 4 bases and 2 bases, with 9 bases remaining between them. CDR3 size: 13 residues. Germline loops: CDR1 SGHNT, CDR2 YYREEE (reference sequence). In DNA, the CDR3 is TGTGCCAGCAGCCGACAGGAGAACTATGGCTACACCTTC. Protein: CASSRQENYGYTF.

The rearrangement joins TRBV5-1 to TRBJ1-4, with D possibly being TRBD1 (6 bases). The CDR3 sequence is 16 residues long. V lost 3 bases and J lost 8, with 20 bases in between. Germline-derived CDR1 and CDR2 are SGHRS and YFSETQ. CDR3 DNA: TGCGCCAGCAGCTGGGGTGGAGGGGGACGCGCCGAAAAACTGTTTTTT. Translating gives CASSWGGGGRAEKLFF. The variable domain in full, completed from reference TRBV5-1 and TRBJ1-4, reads KAGVTQTPRYLIKTRGQQVTLSCSPISGHRSVSWYQQTPGQGLQFLFEYFSETQRNKGNFPGRFSGRQFSNSRSEMNVSTLELGDSALYLCASSWGGGGRAEKLFFGSGTQLSVL.

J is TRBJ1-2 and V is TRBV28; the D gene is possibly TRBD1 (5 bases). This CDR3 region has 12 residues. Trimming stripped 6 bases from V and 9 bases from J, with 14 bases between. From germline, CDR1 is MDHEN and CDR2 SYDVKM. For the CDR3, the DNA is TGTGCCAGCAGCTCAGGGATCTCTCGCTACACCTTC. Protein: CASSSGISRYTF.

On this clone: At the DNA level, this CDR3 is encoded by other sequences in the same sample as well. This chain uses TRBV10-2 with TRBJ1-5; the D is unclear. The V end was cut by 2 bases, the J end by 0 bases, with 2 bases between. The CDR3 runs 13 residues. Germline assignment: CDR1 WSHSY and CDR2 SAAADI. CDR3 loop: CASSESSNQPQHF. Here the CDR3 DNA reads TGCGCCAGCAGTGAGAGTAGCAATCAGCCCCAGCATTTT.

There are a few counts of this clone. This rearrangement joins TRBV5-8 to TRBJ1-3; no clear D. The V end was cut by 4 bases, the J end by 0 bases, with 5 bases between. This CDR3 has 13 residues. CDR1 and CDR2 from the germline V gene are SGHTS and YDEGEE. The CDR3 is CASSTISGNTIYF. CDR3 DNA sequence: TGTGCCAGCAGCACCATCTCTGGAAACACCATATATTTT.

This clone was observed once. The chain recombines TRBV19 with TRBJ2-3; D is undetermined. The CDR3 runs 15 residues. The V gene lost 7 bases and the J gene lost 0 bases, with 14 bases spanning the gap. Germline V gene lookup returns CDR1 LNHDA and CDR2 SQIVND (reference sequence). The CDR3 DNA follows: TGTGCCAGTATGAGGCTTAGAACTAGCACAGATACGCAGTATTTT. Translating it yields CASMRLRTSTDTQYF.

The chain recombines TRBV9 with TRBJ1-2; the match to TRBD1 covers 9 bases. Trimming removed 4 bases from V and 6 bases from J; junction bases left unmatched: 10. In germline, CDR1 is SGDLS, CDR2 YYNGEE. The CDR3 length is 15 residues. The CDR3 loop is CASSQLYRGPHGYTF. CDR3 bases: TGTGCCAGCAGCCAGCTCTACAGGGGGCCTCATGGCTACACCTTC.

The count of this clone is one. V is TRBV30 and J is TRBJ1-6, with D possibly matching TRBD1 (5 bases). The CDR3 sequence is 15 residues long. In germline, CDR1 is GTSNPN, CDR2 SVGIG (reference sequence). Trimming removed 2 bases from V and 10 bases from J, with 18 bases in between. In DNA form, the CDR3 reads TGTGCCTGGAGTCGAGTAACAGGTGATGGATCACCCCTCCACTTT. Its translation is CAWSRVTGDGSPLHF.